This T cell receptor (beta chain) is from a study of monozygotic twins with inflammatory bowel disease. The CDR3 totals 14 residues. Germline CDR1 SEHNR, CDR2 FQNEAQ (reference sequence). Whole blood served as the source of total RNA, and no T cell sorting took place. cDNA encoding TCRalpha and TCRbeta underwent two nested PCRs of about 15 and 9 cycles, each of which was followed by bead purification. TCRdb reanalyzed the 5' RACE reads and collapses them to one entry per CDR3 protein, without DNA. The data include fewer than 550,000 distinct CDR3 sequences; the top ten clones carry roughly 2.5%. The sequenced sample consisted of blood. The chain links TRBV7-9 to TRBJ1-2. This clonotype was sampled from a human donor with ulcerative colitis or Crohn's disease, or a healthy co-twin of an affected twin (not recorded which). CDR3 residues: CASKEGGLNYGYTF.